Below, 20 T cell receptor beta chains from the same sample are listed, as sequenced in a study of T cell responses to AZD1222 COVID-19 vaccine. Assay used: immunoSEQ multiplex PCR; TCRdb lists only in-frame clones, some missing. The sample has some 140,000 clones, around 90% seen once. Source: peripheral blood, taken on day 0 of AZD1222 vaccination. These receptors all stem from an adult in good health.

The chain uses TRBV3-1 (or the pseudogene TRBV3-2) and TRBJ1-2; TRBD1 aligns across 10 bases. The V gene end was trimmed by 4 bases and the J gene end by 5 bases; junction bases not matched to a gene: 4. Germline lookup yields CDR1 LGHDT and CDR2 YNNKEL (reference sequence). The CDR3 consists of 14 residues. The CDR3 bases are TGTGCCAGCAGCCTGGGACAGGGGATTTATGGCTACACCTTC. Protein: CASSLGQGIYGYTF.

This clone occurred once. This rearrangement joins TRBV5-5 to TRBJ1-4; a weak D match, TRBD1 (5 bases). The germline CDR1 and CDR2 sequences are SGHKS and YYEKEE (reference sequence). The CDR3 is 14 residues long. The V gene lost 0 bases and the J gene lost 7 bases, with 10 bases spanning the gap. Here the CDR3 reads CASSLGQLFEKLFF. In DNA, the CDR3 is TGTGCCAGCAGCTTGGGACAGCTTTTTGAAAAACTGTTTTTT.

V usage is TRBV11-3 and J usage is TRBJ2-1; maybe TRBD1 (5 bases). V was clipped by 3 bases and J by 6 bases, with 6 bases between them. Germline V gene data show CDR1 as SGHNT and CDR2 as YENEEA. This CDR3 comprises 12 residues. The CDR3 here is CASSFDSNEQFF. DNA of the CDR3: TGTGCCAGCAGCTTCGACAGCAATGAGCAGTTCTTC.

The rearrangement joins TRBV18 to TRBJ1-1; D might be TRBD1 (5 bases). Trimming left V 2 bases short and J 1 base short, with 14 bases between. CDR3 length equals 16 residues. Germline V lookup: CDR1 KGHSH, CDR2 LQKENI. As DNA, the CDR3 is TGTGCCAGCTCACCATCATGGGACCCCCGGAACACTGAAGCTTTCTTT. Its protein is CASSPSWDPRNTEAFF.

As to this clone: The missing conserved phenylalanine or tryptophan at the end of this CDR3 makes a read error likely. Because the CDR3's place on the DNA is in doubt, the DNA is left out and the CDR3 is given as listed by TCRdb. This chain connects TRBV29-1 to TRBJ1-1. CDR1 is SQVTM and CDR2 is ANQGSEA in the germline V gene. The CDR3 is 9 residues long, counting both termini. The CDR3 sequence: CSVGEKGPC.

The chain couples TRBV5-1 to TRBJ2-7; 8 nucleotides agree with TRBD1. V was clipped by 4 bases and J by 2 bases; unmatched bases: 2. The germline gives CDR1 SGHRS, CDR2 YFSETQ. This CDR3 has 13 residues. The CDR3 region is CASSLDRAYEQYF. The CDR3 DNA sequence: TGCGCCAGCAGCCTGGACAGGGCCTACGAGCAGTACTTC.

This sequence joins TRBV11-3 and TRBJ1-3; no clear D. Germline V CDR1 and CDR2: SGHNT, YENEEA. V was pared by 5 bases and J by 3 bases, with 17 bases between. The CDR3 length is 16 residues. Here the CDR3 reads CASSPFDGFVGNTIYF. The CDR3 DNA sequence: TGTGCCAGCAGCCCCTTCGATGGATTTGTTGGAAACACCATATATTTT. The variable domain in full, completed from reference TRBV11-3 and TRBJ1-3, reads EAGVVQSPRYKIIEKKQPVAFWCNPISGHNTLYWYLQNLGQGPELLIRYENEEAVDDSQLPKDRFSAERLKGVDSTLKIQPAELGDSAVYLCASSPFDGFVGNTIYFGEGSWLTVV.

The chain employs TRBV6-5 and TRBJ1-5, with TRBD1 identical over 7 bases. V lost 7 bases and J lost 0; bases outside the gene matches: 6. The CDR3 is made up of 15 amino acids. Germline values: CDR1 MNHEY, CDR2 SVGAGI. The CDR3 region has the DNA TGTGCCAGCATTTGGACAGGTTATAGCAATCAGCCCCAGCATTTT. Translation: CASIWTGYSNQPQHF.

The V and J genes are TRBV7-9 and TRBJ1-5; the D gene is possibly TRBD1 (5 bases). The V and J ends lost 5 bases and 7 bases respectively, with 18 bases between them. The CDR3 contains 15 residues. CDR1 is SEHNR and CDR2 is FQNEAQ in the germline V gene (reference sequence). CDR3 in DNA: TGTGCCAGCAGCCCCGGGACCGCTCTCGGGCAGCCCCAGCATTTT. Translation gives CASSPGTALGQPQHF.

J is TRBJ1-5 and V is TRBV2; 7 positions agree with TRBD1. V was clipped by 7 bases and J by 7 bases; unmatched bases: 7. Germline-derived CDR1 and CDR2 are SNHLY and FYNNEI. This CDR3 is built from 13 residues. The CDR3 bases are TGTGCCAGCAACCGGGACAGTGGCCAGCCCCAGCATTTT. Its translation: CASNRDSGQPQHF.

The J gene is TRBJ1-4, the V gene TRBV19; no clear D gene. Germline CDR1 and CDR2: LNHDA and SQIVND (reference sequence). V gave up 6 bases and J gave up 7 bases, with 18 bases separating them. The CDR3 runs 15 residues. In DNA form, the CDR3 reads TGTGCCAGTAGCCCCGGCGGAGCTTCGGGTGAAAAACTGTTTTTT. Residues: CASSPGGASGEKLFF.

The table lists this clone with a few counts. The chain links TRBV9 to TRBJ2-1; TRBD2 matches 8 bases. J was trimmed by 7 bases and V by 4 bases; bases with no gene match: 7. The germline gives CDR1 SGDLS, CDR2 YYNGEE. The CDR3 is 14 amino acids. Written as DNA, the CDR3 is TGTGCCAGCAGCACCGGGACTAGAATGAATGAGCAGTTCTTC. It yields the protein CASSTGTRMNEQFF. Filled out from reference TRBV9 and TRBJ2-1, the complete variable domain reads DSGVTQTPKHLITATGQRVTLRCSPRSGDLSVYWYQQSLDQGLQFLIQYYNGEERAKGNILERFSAQQFPDLHSELNLSSLELGDSALYFCASSTGTRMNEQFFGPGTRLTVL.

The chain couples TRBV7-8 to TRBJ2-7, with D hard to call. V lost 3 bases and J 2 bases, leaving 14 bases between the germline ends. Germline CDR1 is SGHVS and CDR2 is FQNEAQ. The CDR3 is made up of 15 amino acids. The CDR3: CASSFGSRSPYEQYF. The CDR3 nucleotides read TGTGCCAGCAGCTTTGGTTCCAGGTCCCCCTACGAGCAGTACTTC.

The rearrangement uses TRBV10-2 and TRBJ1-2, with unresolved D. The CDR3 consists of 12 residues. V was trimmed by 2 bases and J by 6 bases, leaving 7 bases between them. CDR1 and CDR2 from the germline V gene are WSHSY and SAAADI. The CDR3 protein is CASSEAVDGYTF. The CDR3 DNA follows: TGCGCCAGCAGTGAGGCCGTCGATGGCTACACCTTC.

V usage is TRBV9 and J usage is TRBJ2-7; the D is unclear. This CDR3 region has 13 residues. Germline assignment: CDR1 SGDLS and CDR2 YYNGEE. The V end lost 3 bases, the J end lost 0 bases, and 7 bases lay between the germline ends. The CDR3 spells CASSGDNSYEQYF. CDR3 DNA: TGTGCCAGCAGCGGAGATAACTCCTACGAGCAGTACTTC.

The CDR3 here is CASSSMKGGRETQYF. The CDR3, as DNA: TGTGCCAGCAGCTCAATGAAAGGAGGGCGGGAGACCCAGTACTTC. The chain recombines TRBV5-4 with TRBJ2-5; tentative D call: TRBD2 (6 bases). There are 15 residues in the CDR3. V was clipped by 3 bases and J by 5 bases, with 17 bases between them. CDR1 is SGHNT and CDR2 is YYREEE in the germline V gene (reference sequence). Full variable domain (missing parts from reference TRBV5-4 and TRBJ2-5): ETGVTQSPTHLIKTRGQQVTLRCSSQSGHNTVSWYQQALGQGPQFIFQYYREEENGRGNFPPRFSGLQFPNYSSELNVNALELDDSALYLCASSSMKGGRETQYFGPGTRLLVL.

The J gene is TRBJ2-1, the V gene TRBV6-5; unclear D gene. Germline CDR1 reads MNHEY; CDR2 reads SVGAGI. V shed 6 bases and J shed 7 bases, with 16 bases lying between them. This CDR3 is 14 amino acids long. Written as DNA, the CDR3 is TGTGCCAGCAGCGCAACCACGACTGCAAATGAGCAGTTCTTC. This gives the protein CASSATTTANEQFF.

The CDR3 DNA sequence: TGTGCCAGCAGCTTCGAGGGAGGGCAGTACAATGAGCAGTTCTTC. It encodes CASSFEGGQYNEQFF. The chain combines TRBV5-4 with TRBJ2-1; 7 bases match TRBD2. With V trimmed by 2 bases and J by 4 bases, 6 bases remained unmatched. Germline CDR1 and CDR2: SGHNT and YYREEE (reference sequence). The CDR3 loop spans 15 amino acids.

This chain joins TRBV5-1 and TRBJ1-2; TRBD1 matches at 7 bases. The CDR3 spans 13 residues. V lost 7 bases to trimming and J lost 5 bases; unmatched junction nucleotides: 8. CDR1 SGHRS and CDR2 YFSETQ come from the germline V gene. This CDR3 reads CASRQTGKYGYTF. The CDR3 DNA reads as TGCGCCAGCCGACAGACAGGGAAATATGGCTACACCTTC.

J is TRBJ2-1 and V is TRBV5-1, with 10 bases identical to TRBD2. CDR1 is SGHRS and CDR2 is YFSETQ in the germline V gene. V was pared by 0 bases and J by 4 bases, with 1 base of the junction left unmatched. This CDR3 comprises 15 residues. The CDR3 reads CASSLVAGGYNEQFF. In DNA form, the CDR3 reads TGCGCCAGCAGCTTGGTAGCGGGAGGTTACAATGAGCAGTTCTTC. Complete variable domain (other parts from reference TRBV5-1 and TRBJ2-1): KAGVTQTPRYLIKTRGQQVTLSCSPISGHRSVSWYQQTPGQGLQFLFEYFSETQRNKGNFPGRFSGRQFSNSRSEMNVSTLELGDSALYLCASSLVAGGYNEQFFGPGTRLTVL.